The 21 T cell receptor beta chains below all came from one sample that was sequenced in a study of identical twins. TCRdb re-analysed the 5' RACE reads in MiXCR, keeping a single row per CDR3 protein. Found here are about 210,000 distinct CDR3 sequences, roughly a tenth of them singletons; the top ten hold about 5.2%. Sequenced input: memory (CD45RO+) T cells sorted from blood. The receptors here all came from a woman aged 18-30 years in good health.

This clonotype was seen a handful of times. This chain connects TRBV11-3 to TRBJ2-7, with 7 positions matching TRBD1. Per germline, CDR1 SGHNT and CDR2 YENEEA. The junction had 13 bases not matched to a gene; V was cut back by 5 bases and J by 3 bases. The CDR3 has 16 amino acids. The CDR3 DNA reads TGTGCCAGCAGCCTCGCATCCGGCAGGGGGTACTACGAGCAGTACTTC. Translation: CASSLASGRGYYEQYF.

This clonotype was counted at least ten times. This rearrangement joins TRBV29-1 to TRBJ1-2; D is undetermined. CDR1 is SQVTM, CDR2 ANQGSEA, per germline. Trimming stripped 1 base from V and 8 bases from J, with 17 bases between. The CDR3 consists of 14 residues. The chain's CDR3 is CSVEVWQIDGGYTF. The DNA for the CDR3 is TGCAGCGTTGAAGTGTGGCAGATTGATGGAGGCTACACCTTC.

This clonotype ranks as medium-sized. The chain links TRBV15 to TRBJ2-3; D might be TRBD1 (5 bases). V dropped 0 bases and J dropped 4 bases, with 11 bases sitting between them. The length of the CDR3 is 15 residues. CDR1 and CDR2 (germline): LNHNV, YYDKDF (reference sequence). The CDR3 coding sequence is TGTGCCACCAGCAGAGACCAGGGCGGCGCAGATACGCAGTATTTT. This sequence encodes CATSRDQGGADTQYF.

This clonotype was picked up many times. The J gene is TRBJ1-3, the V gene TRBV20-1, with 7 bases aligning to TRBD1. Trimming removed 3 bases from V and 0 bases from J; junction bases left unmatched: 2. CDR1 and CDR2 (germline): DFQATT, SNEGSKA (reference sequence). This CDR3 region has 14 residues. CDR3 amino acids: CSASWDSSGNTIYF. In DNA, the CDR3 is TGCAGTGCTAGTTGGGACAGCTCTGGAAACACCATATATTTT.

There are many counts of this clonotype. V is TRBV6-1 and J is TRBJ2-7; 10 bases match TRBD1. Looked up from germline, CDR1 is MNHNS and CDR2 is SASEGT. The CDR3 is 17 amino acids. V lost 5 bases to trimming and J lost 5 bases; unmatched junction nucleotides: 15. CDR3 sequence (DNA): TGTGCCAGCAGTCGTCCTTTAGGGACAGGGGAGTCCCACGAGCAGTACTTC. Protein sequence: CASSRPLGTGESHEQYF.

The CDR3 region has the DNA TGTGCCAGCAGGTCGACGGAAAGGCATGGCTACACCTTC. Protein: CASRSTERHGYTF. V is TRBV3-1 and J is TRBJ1-2, with no clear D. Germline V CDR1 and CDR2: LGHDT, YNNKEL (reference sequence). This CDR3 has 13 residues. V was shortened by 6 bases and J by 6 bases, with 14 bases between the two germline ends. Drawing the rest from reference TRBV3-1 and TRBJ1-2, the complete variable domain is DTAVSQTPKYLVTQMGNDKSIKCEQNLGHDTMYWYKQDSKKFLKIMFSYNNKELIINETVPNRFSPKSPDKAHLNLHINSLELGDSAVYFCASRSTERHGYTFGSGTRLTVV.

This clonotype has just a few counts. The gene calls are TRBV21-1 and TRBJ1-2. TRBV21-1 counts as a pseudogene. The CDR3 loop spans 14 amino acids. The CDR3 DNA reads as TGTGCCAGCAGCAAAACCCCAGTTAACTATGGCTACACCTTC. This codes for CASSKTPVNYGYTF.

This clonotype was picked up a small number of times. V is TRBV5-5 and J is TRBJ2-5, with D possibly called TRBD1 or TRBD2 (5 bases each). The germline CDR1 and CDR2 sequences are SGHKS and YYEKEE (reference sequence). The germline V and J ends were trimmed by 5 bases and 1 base, with 15 bases remaining between them. The CDR3 runs 15 residues. The CDR3 spells CASSYSGTIQETQYF. CDR3 in DNA: TGTGCCAGCAGTTACTCCGGGACCATCCAAGAGACCCAGTACTTC.

A few counts support this clonotype. The rearrangement links TRBV5-1 to TRBJ2-7; weak D call: TRBD2 (6 bases). V shed 0 bases and J shed 6 bases, with 10 bases lying between them. This CDR3 is built from 13 residues. Germline-derived CDR1 and CDR2 are SGHRS and YFSETQ. The CDR3 DNA reads as TGCGCCAGCAGCTTGGGGGGGGACCTCGAGCAGTACTTC. The encoded protein is CASSLGGDLEQYF.

The rearrangement links TRBV20-1 to TRBJ2-7, with TRBD1 identical over 7 bases. The CDR3 has 12 residues. CDR1 and CDR2 (germline): DFQATT, SNEGSKA (reference sequence). V lost 5 bases and J lost 3; bases outside the gene matches: 4. The CDR3 DNA sequence: TGCAGTGCTCCGGGACAGCGCTACGAGCAGTACTTC. Amino acid sequence: CSAPGQRYEQYF.

This clonotype occurred many times. This chain links TRBV20-1 with TRBJ1-5; tentative D call: TRBD1 (5 bases). CDR1 is DFQATT and CDR2 is SNEGSKA in the germline V gene (reference sequence). Trimming removed 0 bases at V and 6 bases at J, with 12 bases between. The length of the CDR3 is 14 residues. The CDR3 bases are TGCAGTGCTAGAGAGGGAACGGGGGTTCAGCCCCAGCATTTT. It encodes CSAREGTGVQPQHF.

This clonotype was seen more than once but under ten times. The V and J genes are TRBV11-2 and TRBJ2-1; D is uncertain. V was trimmed by 4 bases and J by 8 bases, leaving 12 bases between them. The CDR3 consists of 13 residues. Germline V gene data show CDR1 as SGHAT and CDR2 as FQNNGV. This chain's CDR3 is CASSYILFDEQFF. CDR3 nucleotide sequence: TGTGCCAGCAGCTATATTCTCTTTGATGAGCAGTTCTTC. The complete variable domain, with remaining parts taken from reference TRBV11-2 and TRBJ2-1, reads EAGVAQSPRYKIIEKRQSVAFWCNPISGHATLYWYQQILGQGPKLLIQFQNNGVVDDSQLPKDRFSAERLKGVDSTLKIQPAKLEDSAVYLCASSYILFDEQFFGPGTRLTVL.

The V and J genes are TRBV5-1 and TRBJ1-1, with 10 positions matching TRBD1. This CDR3 spans 17 amino acids. From germline, CDR1 is SGHRS and CDR2 YFSETQ. V lost 1 base and J lost 0; bases outside the gene matches: 6. Here the CDR3 reads CASSLSGQGTLNTEAFF. The CDR3 DNA is TGCGCCAGCAGCTTGTCGGGACAGGGGACCCTGAACACTGAAGCTTTCTTT.

J is TRBJ1-3 and V is TRBV15, with a tentative D call TRBD1 (5 bases). The CDR3 consists of 15 residues. V lost 0 bases and J 1 base, leaving 7 bases between the germline ends. Germline V CDR1 and CDR2: LNHNV, YYDKDF (reference sequence). CDR3 sequence (DNA): TGTGCCACCAGCAGAGATGCAGGGTCTGGAAACACCATATATTTT. This encodes CATSRDAGSGNTIYF.

The rearrangement uses TRBV10-3 and TRBJ1-2, with D possibly being TRBD1 (6 bases). Per the germline V gene, CDR1 is ENHRY and CDR2 is SYGVKD. CDR3 length: 12 amino acids. V was clipped by 5 bases and J by 8 bases, with 12 bases between them. CDR3 region: CAISSGTPGYTF. CDR3 coding DNA: TGTGCCATCAGTTCCGGGACACCAGGCTACACCTTC.

This clonotype was counted a few times. This chain connects TRBV7-2 to TRBJ1-1, with D possibly TRBD1 on 5 matching bases. CDR1 and CDR2 (germline): SGHTA, FQGNSA. Trimming shortened V by 4 bases and J by 5 bases, and 14 bases separated the two germline ends. The CDR3 covers 14 residues. CDR3 residues: CASSSDAGWTEAFF. The CDR3 nucleotides read TGTGCCAGCAGCTCGGACGCAGGGTGGACTGAAGCTTTCTTT.

This clonotype occurred a few times. The chain joins TRBV19 to TRBJ2-1, with D maybe TRBD2 (6 bases). CDR3 length: 17 residues. Germline V gene data show CDR1 as LNHDA and CDR2 as SQIVND (reference sequence). Trimming removed 4 bases at V and 3 bases at J, with 19 bases between. Written as DNA, the CDR3 is TGTGCCAGTAGTACAACCCTAGCGCGAGGCTACTACAATGAGCAGTTCTTC. Its protein product is CASSTTLARGYYNEQFF. The whole variable domain, remainder taken from reference TRBV19 and TRBJ2-1, is DGGITQSPKYLFRKEGQNVTLSCEQNLNHDAMYWYRQDPGQGLRLIYYSQIVNDFQKGDIAEGYSVSREKKESFPLTVTSAQKNPTAFYLCASSTTLARGYYNEQFFGPGTRLTVL.

This clonotype was seen repeatedly, ten times or more. The V call is TRBV5-1, the J call TRBJ2-7, with D tentatively TRBD2 (5 bases). V dropped 1 base and J dropped 6 bases, with 11 bases sitting between them. This CDR3 region has 13 residues. Germline lookup yields CDR1 SGHRS and CDR2 YFSETQ. The DNA of the CDR3 is TGCGCCAGCAGCTTGTTCTCGGCGGGCGAGCAGTACTTC. This encodes CASSLFSAGEQYF.

The table lists this clonotype with a few counts. The gene calls are TRBV5-1 and TRBJ2-5; TRBD1 agrees at 8 bases. Trimming took 4 bases from V and 6 from J; bases not matched to a gene: 11. The length of the CDR3 is 15 residues. From germline, CDR1 is SGHRS and CDR2 YFSETQ. The CDR3 DNA sequence: TGCGCCAGCAGCCTTGGACAGGGACCAATGAAGACCCAGTACTTC. Translating gives CASSLGQGPMKTQYF.

CDR3 in amino acids: CAWSARAGMGANVLTF. The CDR3 DNA reads as TGTGCCTGGAGTGCCCGGGCGGGAATGGGGGCCAACGTCCTGACTTTC. V gene TRBV30 combines with J gene TRBJ2-6, with D perhaps matching TRBD2 (6 bases). This CDR3 region has 16 residues. V gave up 1 base and J gave up 4 bases, with 14 bases separating them. The germline CDR1 and CDR2 sequences are GTSNPN and SVGIG (reference sequence).

At least ten counts were recorded for this clonotype. V gene TRBV29-1 combines with J gene TRBJ1-1, with 8 bases fitting TRBD1. CDR3 length: 17 amino acids. Trimming took 6 bases from V and 0 from J; bases not matched to a gene: 15. Germline V gene sequence: CDR1 SQVTM, CDR2 ANQGSEA. The CDR3 DNA reads TGCAGCGTACAGGGGGGGGCTGGTAGCTCTATGAACACTGAAGCTTTCTTT. It specifies CSVQGGAGSSMNTEAFF.